The 11 T cell receptor beta chains below all came from one sample that was sequenced in a study of cytomegalovirus exposure and HLA in healthy donors. Vbeta (60) and Jbeta (13) primers were used in the PCR. This table comes from immunoSEQ multiplex PCR, and its TCRdb copy is limited to in-frame clones, with some not included. In the table there are 150,000 to 180,000 clones, roughly 70% of which are singletons. Sequenced material: PBMCs. These receptors were taken from a young man in good health and CMV-seronegative.

Only a few counts were recorded for this clone. The germline gene is not matched at one end of the junction; a read error may be the cause. The chain recombines TRBV28 with TRBJ1-5, with D possibly being TRBD1 (6 bases). From germline, CDR1 is MDHEN and CDR2 SYDVKM. The CDR3 is 14 amino acids. CDR3 amino acids: CASSTGGENQPQNF. CDR3 nucleotides: TGTGCCAGCAGTACGGGGGGCGAAAATCAGCCCCAGAATTTT. The full variable domain, rest sourced from reference TRBV28 and TRBJ1-5, is DVKVTQSSRYLVKRTGEKVFLECVQDMDHENMFWYRQDPGLGLRLIYFSYDVKMKEKGDIPEGYSVSREKKERFSLILESASTNQTSMYLCASSTGGENQPQNFGDGTRLSIL.

This sequence joins TRBV7-8 and TRBJ2-7; 12 bases align to TRBD1. The CDR3 has 14 amino acids. Losses at the gene ends were 3 bases for V and 5 bases for J; bases not matched to a gene: 2. Germline loops: CDR1 SGHVS, CDR2 FQNEAQ. The CDR3 nucleotides are TGTGCCAGCAGCTTCCGGGACAGGGGGCACGAGCAGTACTTC. As protein: CASSFRDRGHEQYF.

This clone is a singleton in its sample. V usage is TRBV9 and J usage is TRBJ2-5; D may be TRBD2 (5 bases). V gave up 0 bases and J gave up 2 bases, with 14 bases separating them. Germline-derived CDR1 and CDR2 are SGDLS and YYNGEE. This CDR3 contains 16 residues. Here the CDR3 reads CASSVAGLGRQETQYF. For the CDR3, the DNA is TGTGCCAGCAGCGTAGCGGGGTTGGGTCGTCAAGAGACCCAGTACTTC.

Concerning this clone: The junction differs from germline at one of its ends, possibly a read error. The DNA of the CDR3 is TGTGCCAGCGGGTCTGAGGTCGGTGGCTACCCCTTC. Encoded protein: CASGSEVGGYPF. V gene TRBV6-5 combines with J gene TRBJ1-2; D is unclear. The CDR3 is 12 amino acids. Germline CDR1 is MNHEY and CDR2 is SVGAGI.

The chain couples TRBV6-8 to TRBJ1-1, with a weak D call TRBD1 (6 bases). CDR3 length: 15 amino acids. CDR1 is MNHGY and CDR2 is SAAAGT in the germline V gene. With 6 bases removed from V and 4 bases from J, the gap between germline ends came to 18 bases. Written as DNA, the CDR3 is TGTGCCAGCAGAAGGGGGGGTGGGGAAGTCACTGAAGCTTTCTTT. It translates to CASRRGGGEVTEAFF.

The chain employs TRBV6-1 and TRBJ1-1; D unclear. The CDR3 sequence is 13 residues long. Trimming took off 6 bases at V and 0 bases at J, with 8 bases between the two ends. Germline V gene lookup returns CDR1 MNHNS and CDR2 SASEGT. CDR3 coding DNA: TGTGCCAGCAGGGAGGTGATGAACACTGAAGCTTTCTTT. Its translation: CASREVMNTEAFF.

This clone has at least ten counts. The chain employs TRBV7-9 and TRBJ1-1, with D possibly matching TRBD1 (5 bases). CDR1 and CDR2 (germline): SEHNR, FQNEAQ (reference sequence). The CDR3 spans 16 residues. The germline V and J ends were trimmed by 5 bases and 0 bases, with 16 bases remaining between them. CDR3 residues: CASSPPFRALNTEAFF. For the CDR3, the DNA is TGTGCCAGCAGCCCGCCTTTCAGGGCGTTGAACACTGAAGCTTTCTTT.

This clone showed up just a few times. The chain couples TRBV28 to TRBJ2-7, with TRBD2 identical over 10 bases. Germline CDR1 reads MDHEN; CDR2 reads SYDVKM. The CDR3 spans 15 residues. Unmatched junction bases numbered 10, after V lost 6 bases and J lost 5 bases. CDR3 protein: CASRPTLAGTNEQYF. The DNA of the CDR3 is TGTGCCAGCAGGCCTACACTAGCGGGGACAAACGAGCAGTACTTC.

This clone was seen a handful of times. The rearrangement uses TRBV13 and TRBJ2-3, with a weak D call TRBD2 (5 bases). Trimming cost V 4 bases and J 5 bases, with 16 bases left between them. The CDR3 extends over 15 amino acids. Germline CDR1 is PRHDT and CDR2 is FYEKMQ (reference sequence). CDR3 in DNA: TGTGCCAGCAGCTCCCCCGGGAATACGGGAGATACGCAGTATTTT. This codes for CASSSPGNTGDTQYF.

The V and J genes are TRBV6-5 and TRBJ2-7; D is ambiguous. Germline CDR1 is MNHEY and CDR2 is SVGAGI. V lost 6 bases, J lost 2 bases, and 14 bases lay in between. This CDR3 comprises 14 residues. The CDR3, as DNA: TGTGCCAGCAGCCCCGAACGTACTACCTACGAGCAGTACTTC. Its protein is CASSPERTTYEQYF.

The chain has TRBV7-6 and TRBJ1-1, with TRBD1 matching 7 bases. Germline CDR1 and CDR2: SGHVS and FNYEAQ. With 3 bases clipped from V and 2 bases from J, the junction kept 9 bases outside the gene matches. The CDR3 covers 16 residues. CDR3 in DNA: TGTGCCAGCAGCTTGGCACCGGGACAGAGAAACACTGAAGCTTTCTTT. Translation gives CASSLAPGQRNTEAFF.